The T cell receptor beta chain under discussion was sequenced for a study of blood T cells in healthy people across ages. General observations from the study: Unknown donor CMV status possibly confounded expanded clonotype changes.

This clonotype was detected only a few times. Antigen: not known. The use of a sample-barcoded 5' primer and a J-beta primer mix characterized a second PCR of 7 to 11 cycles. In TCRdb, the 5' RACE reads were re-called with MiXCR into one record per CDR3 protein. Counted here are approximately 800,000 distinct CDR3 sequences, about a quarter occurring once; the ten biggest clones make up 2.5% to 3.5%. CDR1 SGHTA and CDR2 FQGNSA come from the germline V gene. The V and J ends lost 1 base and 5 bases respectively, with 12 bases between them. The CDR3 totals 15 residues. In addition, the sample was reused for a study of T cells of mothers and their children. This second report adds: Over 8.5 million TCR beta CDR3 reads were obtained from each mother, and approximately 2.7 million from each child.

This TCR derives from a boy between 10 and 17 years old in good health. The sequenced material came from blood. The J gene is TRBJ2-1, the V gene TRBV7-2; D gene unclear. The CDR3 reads CASSLGLTPDNEQFF. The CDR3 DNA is TGTGCCAGCAGCTTAGGGCTAACTCCCGACAATGAGCAGTTCTTC.